The 9 T cell receptor beta chains below come from one sample, sequenced in a study of blood T cells in healthy people across ages. Next came a second PCR, run for about 6 to 11 cycles, which used a sample-barcoded 5' primer along with a J-beta primer mix. From the 5' RACE reads, TCRdb called clonotypes with MiXCR, one entry per CDR3 protein. The data show hundreds of thousands of distinct CDR3 sequences, 24% seen once. These data are also associated with another study on T cells of mothers and their children.

Sequenced: blood. The source of these receptors is a boy aged 10-17 years in good health.

The chain recombines TRBV29-1 with TRBJ1-1; D is ambiguous. The CDR3 totals 11 residues. Deletions cut 3 bases from V and 11 bases from J, with 13 bases between. Germline values: CDR1 SQVTM, CDR2 ANQGSEA. CDR3 region: CSVDLGHGAFF. The CDR3, as DNA: TGCAGCGTTGATCTAGGGCACGGGGCTTTCTTT.

The V and J genes are TRBV4-3 and TRBJ2-5; TRBD1 agrees at 8 bases. The end of the DNA aligns better with TRBJ2-7, so the J call may be wrong. The germline gives CDR1 LGHNA, CDR2 YSLEER. The CDR3 spans 15 residues. This CDR3 reads CASSQVGQGSYEQYF. Here the CDR3 DNA reads TGCGCCAGCAGCCAAGTCGGACAGGGCTCCTACGAGCAGTACTTC.

This clonotype was seen a handful of times. J is TRBJ2-2 and V is TRBV13; 7 nucleotides match TRBD1. Germline CDR1 and CDR2: PRHDT and FYEKMQ (reference sequence). The J segment lost 1 base and the V segment lost 5 bases, leaving 4 bases of the junction unmatched. The CDR3 is made up of 15 amino acids. CDR3 protein: CASSNRDRNTGELFF. In DNA form, the CDR3 reads TGTGCCAGCAGCAACCGGGACAGGAACACCGGGGAGCTGTTTTTT.

This chain uses TRBV7-9 with TRBJ2-5; no clear D gene. The germline V gene encodes CDR1 SEHNR and CDR2 FQNEAQ (reference sequence). There are 17 residues in the CDR3. V was trimmed by 3 bases and J by 1 base, leaving 18 bases between them. DNA of the CDR3: TGTGCCAGCAGCTTTGGGCAGGTGAAACTGGGCCAAGAGACCCAGTACTTC. Residues: CASSFGQVKLGQETQYF.

This clonotype appeared a few times. The J gene is TRBJ1-5, the V gene TRBV3-1; 8 nucleotides align to TRBD1. In germline, CDR1 is LGHDT, CDR2 YNNKEL (reference sequence). The V and J ends lost 3 bases and 2 bases, in that order; junction bases with no gene match: 6. The CDR3 consists of 16 residues. CDR3 sequence: CASSHTGQGGNQPQHF. Here the CDR3 DNA reads TGTGCCAGCAGCCACACCGGACAGGGAGGCAATCAGCCCCAGCATTTT.

This clonotype was counted once. The chain joins TRBV6-1 to TRBJ2-7; 12 bases map to TRBD1. CDR1 is MNHNS, CDR2 SASEGT, per germline. V was clipped by 8 bases and J by 2 bases; unmatched bases: 13. The CDR3 contains 17 residues. The CDR3, as DNA: TGTGCCAGCCGTCCGGGACAGGGGGCCTCGATGGCCTACGAGCAGTACTTC. Protein: CASRPGQGASMAYEQYF.

This clonotype was counted a few times. CDR3 loop: CASPILTGLSSYNEQFF. The CDR3 DNA reads TGTGCCAGCCCGATACTTACAGGCCTCAGCTCCTACAATGAGCAGTTCTTC. The J gene is TRBJ2-1, the V gene TRBV5-8; D may be TRBD1 (5 bases). CDR3 size: 17 residues. In germline, CDR1 is SGHTS, CDR2 YDEGEE. Between the trimmed V and J ends, which lost 7 bases and 0 bases, there was a span of 20 bases.

V usage is TRBV6-4 and J usage is TRBJ2-2; tentative D call: TRBD2 (6 bases). The germline CDR1 and CDR2 sequences are MRHNA and SNTAGT. The CDR3 is made up of 16 amino acids. V was shortened by 3 bases and J by 1 base, with 12 bases between the two germline ends. CDR3 amino acids: CASSEFGRENTGELFF. CDR3 sequence (DNA): TGTGCCAGCAGTGAATTTGGGCGGGAGAACACCGGGGAGCTGTTTTTT.

This sequence joins TRBV20-1 and TRBJ1-3; 10 bases match TRBD1. V was pared by 2 bases and J by 8 bases, with 6 bases of the junction left unmatched. The CDR3 has 14 residues. CDR1 and CDR2 (germline): DFQATT, SNEGSKA (reference sequence). The CDR3: CSARHRDRGDTIYF. Here the CDR3 DNA reads TGCAGTGCTAGACACCGGGACAGGGGAGACACCATATATTTT.